Presented here are 3 T cell receptor beta chains from one specimen sequenced in a study of neurological immune-mediated disorders. Using its own MiXCR run on the 5' RACE reads, TCRdb lists one record per CDR3 protein. Of 65,000 to 75,000 distinct CDR3 sequences listed, 4.8% are singletons. The sequenced sample consisted of PBMCs. These receptors came from a woman aged 70-85 years with multiple sclerosis.

This clonotype was seen ten or more times. This chain links TRBV25-1 with TRBJ2-1; a possible D gene is TRBD2 (5 bases). CDR1 and CDR2 (germline): MGHDK, SYGVNS. This CDR3 has 14 residues. V gave up 2 bases and J gave up 9 bases, with 14 bases separating them. The CDR3 DNA reads TGTGCCAGCAGTGAAAACCTATACACTAGTGAGCAGTTCTTC. Protein product: CASSENLYTSEQFF.

This clonotype was seen at least ten times. The chain couples TRBV6-5 to TRBJ2-5; 9 nucleotides align to TRBD1. V dropped 4 bases and J dropped 1; count of bases not matched to a gene: 4. The CDR3 loop spans 15 amino acids. Germline values: CDR1 MNHEY, CDR2 SVGAGI. In nucleotides, the CDR3 is TGTGCCAGCAGTTTCTTGACAGGGGGCCAAGAGACCCAGTACTTC. Its translation: CASSFLTGGQETQYF.

The table lists this clonotype with a few counts. This chain links TRBV15 with TRBJ1-4; D unclear. The CDR3 is 15 amino acids. Trimming pared 0 bases from V and 4 bases from J, leaving 9 bases between. Germline V gene sequence: CDR1 LNHNV, CDR2 YYDKDF (reference sequence). This CDR3 reads CATSREDLGNEKLFF. CDR3 bases: TGTGCCACCAGCAGAGAAGATTTGGGTAATGAAAAACTGTTTTTT.